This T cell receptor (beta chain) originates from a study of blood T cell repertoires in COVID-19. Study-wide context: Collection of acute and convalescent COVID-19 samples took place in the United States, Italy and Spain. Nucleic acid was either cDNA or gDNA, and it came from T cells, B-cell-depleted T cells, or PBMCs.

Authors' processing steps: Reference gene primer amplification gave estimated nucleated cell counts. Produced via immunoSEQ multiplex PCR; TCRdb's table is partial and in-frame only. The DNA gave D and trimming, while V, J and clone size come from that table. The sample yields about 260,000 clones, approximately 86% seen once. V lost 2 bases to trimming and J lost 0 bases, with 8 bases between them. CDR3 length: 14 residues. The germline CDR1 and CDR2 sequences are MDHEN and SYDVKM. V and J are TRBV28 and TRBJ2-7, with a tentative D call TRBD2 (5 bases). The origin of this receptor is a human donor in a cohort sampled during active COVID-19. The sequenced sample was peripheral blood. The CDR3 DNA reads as TGTGCCAGCAGTTTAGAGGCGGGCTCCTACGAGCAGTACTTC. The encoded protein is CASSLEAGSYEQYF.